Listed below are T cell receptor beta chains from one sample, sequenced in a study of blood T cell repertoires in COVID-19. The table came from immunoSEQ multiplex PCR; TCRdb's copy has only in-frame clones and leaves some out. The sample holds around 100,000 clones; approximately 86% are singletons and the top ten take 3.5%. The sample was peripheral blood. The receptors come from a human donor in a cohort sampled during active COVID-19. Both conserved end residues are part of each CDR3. Each record gives: CDR3 protein, V gene, clone size, J gene. Expanded clones get a size class; other rows say once, few or many, or leave the size out.

cdr3_aa: CASSGGAIYEQYF
v_call: TRBV27
clone_size: NA
j_call: TRBJ2-7

cdr3_aa: CSATPDGGNNYGYTF
v_call: TRBV29-1
clone_size: NA
j_call: TRBJ1-2

cdr3_aa: CASSATGTQETQYF
v_call: TRBV7-7
clone_size: NA
j_call: TRBJ2-5

cdr3_aa: CASSLLAGVQETQYF
v_call: TRBV7-9
clone_size: NA
j_call: TRBJ2-5

cdr3_aa: CASSLLQNYGYTF
v_call: TRBV5-4
clone_size: few
j_call: TRBJ1-2

cdr3_aa: CASSLSTRGGPPNEQFF
v_call: TRBV5-6
clone_size: NA
j_call: TRBJ2-1

cdr3_aa: CARGTYEQYF
v_call: TRBV28
clone_size: NA
j_call: TRBJ2-7

cdr3_aa: CAWSIGGILLEQYF
v_call: TRBV30
clone_size: once
j_call: TRBJ2-7

cdr3_aa: CASSPHGGSQGNIQYF
v_call: TRBV4-3
clone_size: NA
j_call: TRBJ2-4

cdr3_aa: CASIRTYYNEQFF
v_call: TRBV6-5
clone_size: NA
j_call: TRBJ2-1

cdr3_aa: CASSYSYRGSTEAFF
v_call: TRBV6-5
clone_size: NA
j_call: TRBJ1-1

cdr3_aa: CASSPPDRLGNQPQHF
v_call: TRBV6-6
clone_size: NA
j_call: TRBJ1-5

cdr3_aa: CASSPTGTSRNEQFF
v_call: TRBV9
clone_size: NA
j_call: TRBJ2-1

cdr3_aa: CASSRDRGVQPQHF
v_call: TRBV27
clone_size: NA
j_call: TRBJ1-5

cdr3_aa: CSVGTTNYEQYF
v_call: TRBV29-1
clone_size: NA
j_call: TRBJ2-7

cdr3_aa: CASSRGQLVQETQYF
v_call: TRBV4-1
clone_size: NA
j_call: TRBJ2-5

cdr3_aa: CASSLAYGGQSSGYTF
v_call: TRBV5-4
clone_size: NA
j_call: TRBJ1-2

cdr3_aa: CASSYAQGRETQYF
v_call: TRBV6-5
clone_size: once
j_call: TRBJ2-5

cdr3_aa: CASSLRGGQETQYF
v_call: TRBV5-4
clone_size: NA
j_call: TRBJ2-5

cdr3_aa: CASSPRQGISGTGELFF
v_call: TRBV18
clone_size: NA
j_call: TRBJ2-2